This TCR beta chain was recovered during a study of PD-1 blockade in classical Hodgkin lymphoma. Clones were read by immunoSEQ multiplex PCR, and TCRdb kept only the in-frame ones, dropping some. Seen here are roughly 32,000 clones, 82% observed once, and the top ten hold about 31%. Exposure to brentuximab vedotin varied, and each patient had relapsed following autologous stem cell transplantation. Study-wide findings and caveats: Complete responders started with a diversity level that resembled newly diagnosed patients at baseline. There remain no defined causes for the repertoire differences, which possibly reflect disease activity or prior therapy. Newly diagnosed patients reportedly had lower baseline TCR diversity than healthy donors.

On this clone: The antigen is not known.

The germline V gene has CDR1 PRHDT and CDR2 FYEKMQ (reference sequence). The CDR3 length is 16 residues. V was trimmed by 0 bases and J by 7 bases, leaving 16 bases between them. The gene calls are TRBV13 and TRBJ2-1; D is unresolved. The clonotype originates from a human donor with classical Hodgkin lymphoma. The sequences come from peripheral blood mononuclear cells (PBMCs), collected at baseline. Here the CDR3 DNA reads TGTGCCAGCAGCTTAGGGGACCGGCCCCCTCGGAATGAGCAGTTCTTC. Its protein is CASSLGDRPPRNEQFF.